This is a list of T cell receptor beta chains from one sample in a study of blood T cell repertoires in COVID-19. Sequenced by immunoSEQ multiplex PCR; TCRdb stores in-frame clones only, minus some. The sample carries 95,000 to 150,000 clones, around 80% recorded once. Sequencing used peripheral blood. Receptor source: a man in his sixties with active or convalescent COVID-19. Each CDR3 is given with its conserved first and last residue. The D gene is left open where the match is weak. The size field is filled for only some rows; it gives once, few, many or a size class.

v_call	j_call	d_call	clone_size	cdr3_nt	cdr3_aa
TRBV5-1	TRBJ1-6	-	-	TGCGCCAGCAGCTTGGCCTGGCCGAGGCAGCTCAATTCACCCCTCCACTTT	CASSLAWPRQLNSPLHF
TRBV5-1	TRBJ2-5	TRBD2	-	TGCGCCAGCAGCTTGGTTAGCGGGAGGGCCGTCGAGACCCAGTACTTC	CASSLVSGRAVETQYF
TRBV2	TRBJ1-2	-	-	TGTGCCAGCAGTGGGGAGTCGATCTATGGCTACACCTTC	CASSGESIYGYTF
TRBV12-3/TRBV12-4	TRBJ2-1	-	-	TGTGCCAGCAGTTTCAGGTATGGTGAGCAGTTCTTC	CASSFRYGEQFF
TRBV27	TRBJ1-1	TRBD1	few	TGTGCCAGCAGTTTATCTGGGACAGGGGGCGCATGGACTGAAGCTTTCTTT	CASSLSGTGGAWTEAFF
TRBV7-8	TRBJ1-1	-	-	TGTGCCAGCAGCAAAGATCAGGGGAGCACTGAAGCTTTCTTT	CASSKDQGSTEAFF
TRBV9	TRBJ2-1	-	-	TGTGCCAGCAGCGCTGGTCTATCCTACAATGAGCAGTTCTTC	CASSAGLSYNEQFF
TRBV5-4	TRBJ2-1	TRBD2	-	TGTGCCAGCAGCCAAGCGGGAGCGGGAGGTAATGAGCAGTTCTTC	CASSQAGAGGNEQFF
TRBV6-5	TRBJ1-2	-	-	TGTGCCAGCAGTTACACTTACGGGGGGGAGTATGGCTACACCTTC	CASSYTYGGEYGYTF
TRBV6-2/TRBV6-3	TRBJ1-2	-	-	TGTGCCAGCAGTTACGGGGCCCATAACTATGGCTACACCTTC	CASSYGAHNYGYTF
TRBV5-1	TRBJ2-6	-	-	TGCGCCAGCAGCAGCGTAGGAGCCTCTGGGGCCAACGTCCTGACTTTC	CASSSVGASGANVLTF
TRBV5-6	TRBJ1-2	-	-	TGTGCCAGCAGCTCCGGGGCCAGGGGACATGGCTACACCTTC	CASSSGARGHGYTF
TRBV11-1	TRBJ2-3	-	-	TGTGCCAGCAGATCAGATTATGCGCAGTATTTT	CASRSDYAQYF
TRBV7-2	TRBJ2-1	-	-	TGTGCCAGCAGCTTACTGACAGGGGGTATCAGCGGGAGGGCCAGGGAGCAGTTCTTC	CASSLLTGGISGRAREQFF
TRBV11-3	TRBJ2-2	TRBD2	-	TGTGCCAGCAGCCATCCGGGGGGCACCGGGGAGCTGTTTTTT	CASSHPGGTGELFF
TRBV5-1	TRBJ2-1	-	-	TGCGCCAGCAGGCCTAGACTGAGCTCCTACAATGAGCAGTTCTTC	CASRPRLSSYNEQFF
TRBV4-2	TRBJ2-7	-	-	TGTGCCAGCAGCCTGAACCCTGCAGACACCTACGAGCAGTACTTC	CASSLNPADTYEQYF
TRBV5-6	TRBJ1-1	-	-	TGTGCCAGCAGCTTCCTAATGGACTTGGGGGCCGAAGCTTTCTTT	CASSFLMDLGAEAFF
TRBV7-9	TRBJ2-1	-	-	TGTGCCAGCAGCTTACGTAGGGACACCATCTTTGATGAGCAGTTCTTC	CASSLRRDTIFDEQFF
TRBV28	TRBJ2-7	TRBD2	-	TGTGCCAGCTCCACCAGCGGGAGGGCCTACGAGCAGTACTTC	CASSTSGRAYEQYF
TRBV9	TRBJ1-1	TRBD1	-	TGTGCCAGCAGCGTAGGGGGGACAGTGGTGAACACTGAAGCTTTCTTT	CASSVGGTVVNTEAFF
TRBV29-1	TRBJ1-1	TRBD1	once	TGCAGCGTTGGGGGGGACAGCAACACTGAAGCTTTCTTT	CSVGGDSNTEAFF
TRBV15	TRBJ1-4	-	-	TGTGCCACCAGGGGGGGGGTTCTATCAGAAAAACTGTTTTTT	CATRGGVLSEKLFF
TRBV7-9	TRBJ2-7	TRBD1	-	TGTGCCAGCAGCCCCCGGACAGGGGCCGAGCAGTACTTC	CASSPRTGAEQYF
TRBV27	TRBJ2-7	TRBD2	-	TGTGCCAGCAGTTGGACTAGCGGATACTACGAGCAGTACTTC	CASSWTSGYYEQYF
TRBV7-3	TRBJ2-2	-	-	TGTGCCAGCAGCCCCTCGAACACCGGGGAGCTGTTTTTT	CASSPSNTGELFF
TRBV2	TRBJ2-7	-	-	TGTGCCAGCAGCCGGGACATCGGTTACTACGAGCAGTACTTC	CASSRDIGYYEQYF
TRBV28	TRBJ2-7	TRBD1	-	TGTGCCAGCAGTCCACGGACAGGGGACTACGAGCAGTACTTC	CASSPRTGDYEQYF
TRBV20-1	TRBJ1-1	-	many	TGCAGTGCTAGTGGCCCGGGACAGAACACTGAAGCTTTCTTT	CSASGPGQNTEAFF
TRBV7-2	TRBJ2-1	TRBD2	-	TGTGCCAGCAGCCCGGGGGGACTTTACAATGAGCAGTTCTTC	CASSPGGLYNEQFF
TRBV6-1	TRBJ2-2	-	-	TGTGCCAGCAGGGAAGGGCCGGGCACCGGGGAGCTGTTTTTT	CASREGPGTGELFF
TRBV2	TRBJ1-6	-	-	TGTGCCAGCAGTGAAGAAGGGGATTCACCCCTCCACTTT	CASSEEGDSPLHF
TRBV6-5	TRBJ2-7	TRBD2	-	TGTGCCAGCAAGAGGACTAGCGCCAACTACGAGCAGTACTTC	CASKRTSANYEQYF
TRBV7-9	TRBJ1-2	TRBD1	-	TGTGCCAGCAGCTTAGGAGACAGGGTGGGCTACACCTTC	CASSLGDRVGYTF
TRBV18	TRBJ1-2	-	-	TGTGCCAGCTCACCACCCAGTATTAACTATGGCTACACCTTC	CASSPPSINYGYTF
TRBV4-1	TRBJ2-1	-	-	TGCGCCAGCAGCCAAGTTCGGACCCGGGGGAACAATGAGCAGTTCTTC	CASSQVRTRGNNEQFF
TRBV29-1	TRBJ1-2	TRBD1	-	TGCAGCGTATCCGGGACAGTTTATGGCTACACCTTC	CSVSGTVYGYTF
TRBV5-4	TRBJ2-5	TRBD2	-	TGTGCCAGCCAACCCGGGACTAGCGGTCGGTACCAAGAGACCCAGTACTTC	CASQPGTSGRYQETQYF
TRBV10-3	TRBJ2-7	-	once	TGTGCCATCAGCTATTCGGACAGAACCTACGAGCAGTACTTC	CAISYSDRTYEQYF
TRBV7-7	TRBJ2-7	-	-	TGTGCCAGCAGCTCAGGGTTTTCCTACGAGCAGTACTTC	CASSSGFSYEQYF
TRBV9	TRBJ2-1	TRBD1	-	TGTGCCAGCAGCGCTGGGACAGGGGACAATGAGCAGTTCTTC	CASSAGTGDNEQFF
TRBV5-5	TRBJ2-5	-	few	TGTGCCAGCAGCTTGGTCCCTTGGACTTTCCAAGAGACCCAGTACTTC	CASSLVPWTFQETQYF
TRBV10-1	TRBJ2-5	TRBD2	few	TGCGCCAAAGAAAAACTAGCGGGACTGGGAGAGACCCAGTACTTC	CAKEKLAGLGETQYF
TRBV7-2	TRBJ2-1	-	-	TGTGCCAGCAGCCCTAATCTGCTAGCCTCCGAGCAGTTCTTC	CASSPNLLASEQFF
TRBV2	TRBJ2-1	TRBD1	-	TGTGCCAGCAGTGAAGTAGGGGACAGCTCCTACAATGAGCAGTTCTTC	CASSEVGDSSYNEQFF
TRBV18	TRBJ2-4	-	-	TGTGCCAGCTCCGCGGAAAACATTCAGTACTTC	CASSAENIQYF
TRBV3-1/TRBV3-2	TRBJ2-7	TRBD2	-	TGTGCCAGCAGGGATCTTAAGCGGGAGGCGGGTGAGCAGTACTTC	CASRDLKREAGEQYF